A single sample gave rise to the 15 T cell receptor beta chains below, sequenced in a study of identifying expanded T cells in peripheral blood. TCRdb's copy holds only in-frame clones and misses some; the assay was immunoSEQ multiplex PCR. This sample carries 80,000 or so clones, 80% to 90% of them seen once, and the ten largest clones take 15% to 20%. The material sequenced was blood. These receptors all come from a person between 18 and 70 years old in good health.

This clone was recorded once. This sequence joins TRBV5-1 and TRBJ2-3; maybe TRBD2 (6 bases). The CDR3 extends over 14 amino acids. V was pared by 4 bases and J by 0 bases, with 9 bases between. Germline V gene sequence: CDR1 SGHRS, CDR2 YFSETQ. CDR3 region: CASSQGLSTDTQYF. The CDR3 DNA reads as TGCGCCAGCAGCCAGGGACTTAGCACAGATACGCAGTATTTT.

This clone turned up a few times. The CDR3 coding sequence is TGTGCCAGCAGCTACAGTAGCCCTGGAAACACCATATATTTT. Translated, it gives CASSYSSPGNTIYF. The V and J genes are TRBV7-8 and TRBJ1-3; D is uncertain. CDR1 is SGHVS and CDR2 is FQNEAQ in the germline V gene. The CDR3 is made up of 14 amino acids. The V gene lost 4 bases and the J gene lost 2 bases, with 9 bases spanning the gap.

In nucleotides, the CDR3 is TGTGCCAGCAGTTACCCGGGCAGGGAGGACGAAAAACTGTTTTTT. Residues: CASSYPGREDEKLFF. The rearrangement joins TRBV28 to TRBJ1-4; D possibly corresponds to TRBD1 (5 bases). The CDR3 runs 15 residues. The V and J ends lost 4 bases and 8 bases respectively, with 17 bases between them. CDR1 is MDHEN, CDR2 SYDVKM, per germline.

This chain links TRBV6-1 with TRBJ2-7, with no clear D. With 8 bases removed from V and 4 bases from J, the gap between germline ends came to 18 bases. Germline CDR1 and CDR2: MNHNS and SASEGT. This CDR3 is 14 amino acids long. The CDR3 loop reads CASSSSRSRYEQYF. In DNA, the CDR3 is TGTGCCAGCTCATCAAGCAGGTCTCGGTACGAGCAGTACTTC.

This clone came up once. The V and J genes are TRBV29-1 and TRBJ1-1, with D possibly matching TRBD1 (6 bases). The CDR3 extends over 14 amino acids. CDR1 SQVTM and CDR2 ANQGSEA come from the germline V gene. V lost 5 bases and J lost 1, with 14 bases in between. The CDR3 sequence is CSVYQQGRNTEAFF. CDR3 DNA: TGCAGCGTTTATCAACAGGGACGGAACACTGAAGCTTTCTTT.

The chain recombines TRBV6-5 with TRBJ2-7, with D perhaps matching TRBD1 (5 bases). The CDR3 spans 15 residues. Germline V gene sequence: CDR1 MNHEY, CDR2 SVGAGI. Trimming removed 6 bases from V and 0 bases from J, with 15 bases in between. As DNA, the CDR3 is TGTGCCAGCAGCCGAACTGACAGACCCTCCTACGAGCAGTACTTC. This encodes CASSRTDRPSYEQYF.

The chain carries TRBV25-1 and TRBJ2-1; 11 bases are a match to TRBD1. Germline V gene data show CDR1 as MGHDK and CDR2 as SYGVNS. The CDR3 contains 13 residues. Trimming cost V 8 bases and J 7 bases; bases outside gene matches: 4. CDR3 sequence (DNA): TGTGCCAGCGGGACAGGGGGAGGAAATGAGCAGTTCTTC. Encoded protein: CASGTGGGNEQFF.

The chain employs TRBV6-1 and TRBJ2-4; tentatively, D is TRBD2 (6 bases). The V and J ends lost 8 bases and 0 bases respectively, with 11 bases between them. There are 14 residues in the CDR3. CDR1 and CDR2 from the germline V gene are MNHNS and SASEGT. The CDR3 DNA reads TGTGCCAGCTGGGAAGCGGGAGCCAAAAACATTCAGTACTTC. Translating it yields CASWEAGAKNIQYF.

The chain couples TRBV28 to TRBJ2-5, with 7 bases matching TRBD1. V lost 2 bases to trimming and J lost 4 bases; unmatched junction nucleotides: 10. Germline CDR1 MDHEN, CDR2 SYDVKM. The CDR3 has 16 residues. The CDR3 sequence: CASSLPPNRGIETQYF. The CDR3 nucleotides are TGTGCCAGCAGTTTACCCCCGAACAGGGGAATAGAGACCCAGTACTTC.

The rearrangement joins TRBV7-2 to TRBJ2-7, with D uncertain. The length of the CDR3 is 12 residues. The germline V gene has CDR1 SGHTA and CDR2 FQGNSA. V dropped 8 bases and J dropped 5 bases, with 13 bases sitting between them. CDR3 bases: TGTGCCAGCTCGCCAGGTATCCACGAGCAGTACTTC. Protein sequence: CASSPGIHEQYF.

V and J are TRBV12-2 and TRBJ1-4; TRBD1 was called by the table and not checked on the DNA. TRBV12-2 is listed as a pseudogene. The CDR3 runs to 22 residues. CDR3 sequence: CASRLAPVNRGGNEGTNEKLFF. DNA for the CDR3: TGTGCAAGTCGCTTAGCTCCCGTGAACAGGGGAGGTAATGAAGGTACTAATGAAAAACTGTTTTTT.

The chain is built from TRBV11-1 and TRBJ2-5; D is undetermined. CDR3 length: 15 residues. V lost 1 base, J lost 2 bases, and 11 bases lay in between. Germline V lookup: CDR1 SGHAT, CDR2 FQDESV (reference sequence). The DNA of the CDR3 is TGTGCCAGCAGCTTAGTTGTCGCCGAGCAAGAGACCCAGTACTTC. This encodes CASSLVVAEQETQYF. Full variable domain (missing parts from reference TRBV11-1 and TRBJ2-5): EAEVAQSPRYKITEKSQAVAFWCDPISGHATLYWYRQILGQGPELLVQFQDESVVDDSQLPKDRFSAERLKGVDSTLKIQPAELGDSAMYLCASSLVVAEQETQYFGPGTRLLVL.

The chain couples TRBV19 to TRBJ2-7, with 10 bases aligning to TRBD1. Losses at the gene ends were 3 bases for V and 3 bases for J; bases not matched to a gene: 5. This CDR3 has 15 residues. Germline-derived CDR1 and CDR2 are LNHDA and SQIVND (reference sequence). This CDR3 is CASSIRGQGYYEQYF. In DNA, the CDR3 is TGTGCCAGTAGTATTAGGGGACAGGGGTACTACGAGCAGTACTTC.

The gene calls are TRBV28 and TRBJ2-3, with D perhaps being TRBD1 or TRBD2 (5 bases each). The CDR3 extends over 15 amino acids. The V end was cut by 6 bases, the J end by 3 bases, with 16 bases between. Per germline, CDR1 MDHEN and CDR2 SYDVKM. The CDR3 sequence is CASSLPGTGTDTQYF. CDR3 bases: TGTGCCAGCAGCCTCCCCGGGACGGGGACAGATACGCAGTATTTT.

This clone is a singleton in its sample. The V call is TRBV28, the J call TRBJ2-5; D perhaps matches TRBD1 (6 bases). Germline CDR1 MDHEN, CDR2 SYDVKM. This CDR3 has 13 amino acids. Trimming removed 7 bases at V and 1 base at J, with 10 bases between. CDR3 DNA sequence: TGTGCCAGCATCGCGGACAGCCAAGAGACCCAGTACTTC. The encoded protein is CASIADSQETQYF.